This TCR beta chain was sequenced during a study of control samples from healthy donors and cancer patients. Trimming took off 0 bases at V and 2 bases at J, with 3 bases between the two ends. Germline V lookup: CDR1 SGHAT, CDR2 FQNNGV. The CDR3 consists of 13 residues. TCRdb's copy holds only in-frame clones and misses some; the assay was immunoSEQ multiplex PCR. The table shows 170,000 or so clones, with roughly 92% occurring only once. This chain joins TRBV11-2 and TRBJ2-3; D is ambiguous. Sequencing used blood. The sequence came from a woman aged 18-29 years in good health. CDR3 sequence: CASSLELTDTQYF. CDR3 DNA: TGTGCCAGCAGCTTAGAACTCACAGATACGCAGTATTTT.